These 10 T cell receptor beta chains were sequenced from one sample in a study of blood T cell repertoires in COVID-19. Only in-frame clones appear in the TCRdb table, and some are missing; sequencing was by immunoSEQ multiplex PCR. The sample lists some 360,000 clones, 87% occurring once. Material for sequencing was peripheral blood. Receptors originate from a woman in her sixties or seventies with COVID-19, enrolled during active disease.

The V and J genes are TRBV9 and TRBJ2-2; 7 nucleotides agree with TRBD1. This CDR3 is built from 16 residues. With 0 bases clipped from V and 9 bases from J, the junction kept 11 bases outside the gene matches. The germline V gene has CDR1 SGDLS and CDR2 YYNGEE. The CDR3 spells CASSVAGTEVFRELFF. CDR3 nucleotide sequence: TGTGCCAGCAGCGTAGCTGGGACAGAGGTGTTCCGGGAGCTGTTTTTT.

About this clone itself: Relative to the germline gene, one junction end is altered; a read error may explain this. V gene TRBV6-1 combines with J gene TRBJ1-1; D unclear. Germline-derived CDR1 and CDR2 are MNHNS and SASEGT. The CDR3 is 15 amino acids. In DNA, the CDR3 is TGTGCCAGCAGTCAAGCAGGAGTGATGAACACTGAAGCTTTCTTT. This gives the protein CASSQAGVMNTEAFF.

The V and J genes are TRBV10-3 and TRBJ1-1, with TRBD1 matching 7 bases. The junction had 8 bases not matched to a gene; V was cut back by 8 bases and J by 5 bases. The CDR3 consists of 13 residues. CDR1 is ENHRY, CDR2 SYGVKD, per germline. In DNA, the CDR3 is TGTGCCATCCAAGGGGGCGCGGGGACTGAAGCTTTCTTT. Its protein product is CAIQGGAGTEAFF.

The chain recombines TRBV10-3 with TRBJ2-3, with 9 positions matching TRBD1. Per germline, CDR1 ENHRY and CDR2 SYGVKD. V was clipped by 4 bases and J by 4 bases; unmatched bases: 6. The length of the CDR3 is 15 residues. The CDR3 bases are TGTGCCATCAGTGCCGGGGACAGGGTCCCAGATACGCAGTATTTT. Translating it yields CAISAGDRVPDTQYF.

V usage is TRBV28 and J usage is TRBJ1-2; 7 bases fit TRBD1. CDR1 is MDHEN, CDR2 SYDVKM, per germline. This CDR3 is 14 amino acids long. Germline trimming cut 5 bases from V and 7 bases from J; bases unmatched to any gene: 10. CDR3 nucleotides: TGTGCCAGCAGTCCAGACGACAGGGACGGTGGCTACACCTTC. This codes for CASSPDDRDGGYTF.

The chain combines TRBV28 with TRBJ2-7, with 9 bases identical to TRBD1. This CDR3 has 16 residues. Losses at the gene ends were 1 base for V and 1 base for J; bases not matched to a gene: 5. Germline CDR1 MDHEN, CDR2 SYDVKM. CDR3 loop: CASSLLWTGASYEQYF. The CDR3 bases are TGTGCCAGCAGTTTATTGTGGACAGGGGCGTCCTACGAGCAGTACTTC.

This clone was counted only a few times. The CDR3 reads CASSQGIGGAYGYTF. The CDR3 DNA reads as TGTGCCAGCAGCCAAGGCATAGGGGGGGCCTATGGCTACACCTTC. This sequence joins TRBV3-1 (or the pseudogene TRBV3-2) and TRBJ1-2, with D perhaps TRBD1 (6 bases). CDR1 and CDR2 (germline): LGHDT, YNNKEL (reference sequence). This CDR3 has 15 residues. V lost 1 base and J lost 4, with 13 bases in between.

The chain joins TRBV24-1 to TRBJ2-7; D is uncertain. This CDR3 region has 14 residues. The ends were cut back, 0 bases at V and 2 bases at J, with 7 bases in the middle. Germline CDR1 and CDR2: KGHDR and SFDVKD. CDR3 bases: TGTGCCACCAGTGATTTGCAGGTTCCCTACGAGCAGTACTTC. Its protein product is CATSDLQVPYEQYF.

The chain combines TRBV3-1 (or the pseudogene TRBV3-2) with TRBJ2-1; TRBD2 aligns across 8 bases. Germline-derived CDR1 and CDR2 are LGHDT and YNNKEL (reference sequence). The CDR3 extends over 12 amino acids. V trimming: 4 bases; J trimming: 9 bases; junction bases outside the gene matches: 2. CDR3 in amino acids: CASSLLAGEQFF. The CDR3 nucleotides read TGTGCCAGCAGCCTTCTAGCGGGTGAGCAGTTCTTC.

This chain connects TRBV12-5 to TRBJ1-2; 7 positions agree with TRBD1. The CDR3 is made up of 15 amino acids. V shed 6 bases and J 6 bases; nucleotides not matched to a gene: 13. Germline CDR1 LGHNT, CDR2 FRNRAP. CDR3 region: CASGELDRALNGYTF. CDR3 DNA sequence: TGTGCTAGTGGGGAGCTTGACAGGGCCCTAAATGGCTACACCTTC.